The clone carrying this T cell receptor beta chain has just a few counts. TCRdb's table, derived via immunoSEQ multiplex PCR, lists solely in-frame clones and lacks some. The table records under 150,000 clones, around 87% of them present only once. The data stem from a study of control samples from healthy donors and cancer patients. Trimming stripped 2 bases from V and 7 bases from J, with 14 bases between. This CDR3 region has 14 residues. Germline CDR1 reads MDHEN; CDR2 reads SYDVKM. What was sequenced was PBMCs. The sequence came from a woman aged 50 to 60 with colorectal cancer. The rearrangement links TRBV28 to TRBJ1-1, with D possibly being TRBD1 (5 bases). The CDR3 nucleotides read TGTGCCAGCAGTTTACATGCAGGGCGAAATGAAGCTTTCTTT. Translation gives CASSLHAGRNEAFF.